The present T cell receptor (beta chain) was sequenced within a study of PD-1 blockade in mismatch repair-deficient tumors. About the study: Patients had approximately 11 mismatch repair-deficient cancer types, all previously treated and progressing.

Comments on this clone: The antigen is undetermined.

The germline V gene has CDR1 SGDLS and CDR2 YYNGEE. This CDR3 spans 15 amino acids. Trimming cost V 2 bases and J 7 bases, with 16 bases left between them. Sequenced by immunoSEQ multiplex PCR; TCRdb stores in-frame clones only, minus some. The sample lists under 150,000 clones, more than 70% occurring once. Findings of the study overall: After pembrolizumab, tumor-resident clones rose rapidly, then generally contracted before radiologic responses.

The sequence came from an adult with mismatch repair-deficient cancer. The chain has TRBV9 and TRBJ2-1; D is unclear. The material was peripheral blood, obtained approximately 72 weeks after starting pembrolizumab. The CDR3 is CASSVGRFGRNEQFF. The CDR3 coding sequence is TGTGCCAGCAGCGTTGGCCGCTTCGGGCGGAATGAGCAGTTCTTC.